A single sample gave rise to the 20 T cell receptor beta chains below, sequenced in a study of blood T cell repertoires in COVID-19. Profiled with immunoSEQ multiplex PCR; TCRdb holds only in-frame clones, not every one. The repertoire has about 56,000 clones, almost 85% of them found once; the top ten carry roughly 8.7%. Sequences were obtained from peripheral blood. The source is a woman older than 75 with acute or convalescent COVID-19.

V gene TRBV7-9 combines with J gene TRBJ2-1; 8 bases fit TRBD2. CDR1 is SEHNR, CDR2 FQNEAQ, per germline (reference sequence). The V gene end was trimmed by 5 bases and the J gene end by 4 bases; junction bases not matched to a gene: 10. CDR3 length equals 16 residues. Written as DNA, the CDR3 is TGTGCCAGCAGCCCCGGCGGGGGGCCGCTTTACAATGAGCAGTTCTTC. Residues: CASSPGGGPLYNEQFF.

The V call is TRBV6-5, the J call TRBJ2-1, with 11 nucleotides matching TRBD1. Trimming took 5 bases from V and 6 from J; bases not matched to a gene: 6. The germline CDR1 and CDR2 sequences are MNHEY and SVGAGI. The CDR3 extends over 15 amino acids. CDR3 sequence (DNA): TGTGCCAGCAGTAATTCCGGGACAGGGGGCAATGAGCAGTTCTTC. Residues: CASSNSGTGGNEQFF.

The CDR3: CASSLVAGATEAFF. CDR3 DNA sequence: TGCGCCAGCAGCTTGGTGGCAGGGGCCACTGAAGCTTTCTTT. V usage is TRBV5-1 and J usage is TRBJ1-1; D might be TRBD1 (6 bases). Germline V lookup: CDR1 SGHRS, CDR2 YFSETQ. V shed 0 bases and J shed 4 bases, with 10 bases lying between them. This CDR3 spans 14 amino acids.

Here the CDR3 reads CASMGRRPPYEQYF. CDR3 sequence (DNA): TGTGCCAGCATGGGGCGGAGACCTCCCTACGAGCAGTACTTC. This chain joins TRBV27 and TRBJ2-7, with TRBD1 as a possible D gene (5 bases). V was pared by 7 bases and J by 2 bases, with 15 bases between. Germline V gene lookup returns CDR1 MNHEY and CDR2 SMNVEV (reference sequence). The CDR3 consists of 14 residues.

This CDR3 is CAWSPSSSGNTIYF. The CDR3 DNA reads as TGTGCCTGGAGTCCTAGCAGCTCTGGAAACACCATATATTTT. This chain connects TRBV30 to TRBJ1-3, with no clear D. CDR3 length equals 14 residues. V lost 2 bases and J lost 0, with 8 bases in between. Germline V gene sequence: CDR1 GTSNPN, CDR2 SVGIG (reference sequence).

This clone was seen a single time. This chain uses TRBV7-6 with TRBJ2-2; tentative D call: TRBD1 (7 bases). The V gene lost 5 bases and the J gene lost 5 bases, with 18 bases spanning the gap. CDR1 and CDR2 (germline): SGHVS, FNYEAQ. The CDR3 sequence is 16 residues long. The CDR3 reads CASSPWGRGVTGELFF. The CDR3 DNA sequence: TGTGCCAGCAGCCCCTGGGGCAGGGGGGTGACCGGGGAGCTGTTTTTT.

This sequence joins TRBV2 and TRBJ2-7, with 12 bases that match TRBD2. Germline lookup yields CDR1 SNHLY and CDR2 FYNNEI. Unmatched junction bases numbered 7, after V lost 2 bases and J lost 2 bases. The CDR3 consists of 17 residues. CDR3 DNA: TGTGCCAGCAGTGAACTTGGTTGGACTAGCGGGACCTACGAGCAGTACTTC. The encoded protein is CASSELGWTSGTYEQYF.

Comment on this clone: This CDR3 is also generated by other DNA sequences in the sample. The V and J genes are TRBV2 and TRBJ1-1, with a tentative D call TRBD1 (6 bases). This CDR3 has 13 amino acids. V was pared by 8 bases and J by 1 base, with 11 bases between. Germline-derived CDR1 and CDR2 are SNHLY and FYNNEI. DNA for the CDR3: TGTGCCAGCCGGGGACAACCGAACACTGAAGCTTTCTTT. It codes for CASRGQPNTEAFF.

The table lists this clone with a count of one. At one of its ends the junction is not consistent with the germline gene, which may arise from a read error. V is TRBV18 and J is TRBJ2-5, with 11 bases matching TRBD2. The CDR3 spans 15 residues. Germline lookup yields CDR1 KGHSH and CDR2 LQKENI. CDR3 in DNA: TGTGCCAGCTCCCCACTAGCGGGGGTGCAAGAGACCCAGTACTTC. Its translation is CASSPLAGVQETQYF.

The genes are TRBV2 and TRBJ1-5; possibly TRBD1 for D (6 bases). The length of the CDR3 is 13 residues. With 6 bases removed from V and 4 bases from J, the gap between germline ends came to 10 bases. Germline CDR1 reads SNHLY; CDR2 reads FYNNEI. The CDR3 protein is CASRGDNNQPQHF. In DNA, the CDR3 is TGTGCCAGCAGGGGGGACAATAATCAGCCCCAGCATTTT.

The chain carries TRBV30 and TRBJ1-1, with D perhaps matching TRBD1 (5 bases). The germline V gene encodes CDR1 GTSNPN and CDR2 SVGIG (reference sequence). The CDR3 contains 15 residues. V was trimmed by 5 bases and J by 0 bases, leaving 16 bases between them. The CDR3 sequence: CAWAQSWGMNTEAFF. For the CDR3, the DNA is TGTGCCTGGGCCCAAAGTTGGGGCATGAACACTGAAGCTTTCTTT.

CDR3 protein: CASSVGQALLKYNEQFF. As DNA, the CDR3 is TGTGCCAGCAGCGTAGGACAGGCCCTTTTGAAGTACAATGAGCAGTTCTTC. This chain connects TRBV9 to TRBJ2-1, with a weak D call TRBD1 (6 bases). Per germline, CDR1 SGDLS and CDR2 YYNGEE. Deletions cut 0 bases from V and 4 bases from J, with 17 bases between. The length of the CDR3 is 17 residues.

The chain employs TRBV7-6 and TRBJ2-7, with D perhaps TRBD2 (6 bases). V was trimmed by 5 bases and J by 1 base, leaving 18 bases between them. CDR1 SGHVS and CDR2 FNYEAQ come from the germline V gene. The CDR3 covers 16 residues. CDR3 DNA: TGTGCCAGCAGCCCCGGGGTCGGGGGTACTTCCTACGAGCAGTACTTC. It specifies CASSPGVGGTSYEQYF. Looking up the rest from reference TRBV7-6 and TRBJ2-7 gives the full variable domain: GAGVSQSPRYKVTKRGQDVALRCDPISGHVSLYWYRQALGQGPEFLTYFNYEAQQDKSGLPNDRFSAERPEGSISTLTIQRTEQRDSAMYRCASSPGVGGTSYEQYFGPGTRLTVT.

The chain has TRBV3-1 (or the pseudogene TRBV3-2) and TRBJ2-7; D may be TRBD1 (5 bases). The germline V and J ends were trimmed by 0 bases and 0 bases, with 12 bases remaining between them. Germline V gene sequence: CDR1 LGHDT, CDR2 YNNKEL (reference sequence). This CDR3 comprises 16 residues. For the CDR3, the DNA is TGTGCCAGCAGCCAAGATGCAGGGCCTAGCTCCTACGAGCAGTACTTC. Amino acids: CASSQDAGPSSYEQYF.

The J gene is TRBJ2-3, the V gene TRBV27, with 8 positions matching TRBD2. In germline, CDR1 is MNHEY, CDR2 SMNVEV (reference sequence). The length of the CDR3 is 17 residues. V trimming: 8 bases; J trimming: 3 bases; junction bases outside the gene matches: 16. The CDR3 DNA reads TGTGCCAGCCACCCTTTAGCCGGGACTAGTCAGACAGATACGCAGTATTTT. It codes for CASHPLAGTSQTDTQYF.

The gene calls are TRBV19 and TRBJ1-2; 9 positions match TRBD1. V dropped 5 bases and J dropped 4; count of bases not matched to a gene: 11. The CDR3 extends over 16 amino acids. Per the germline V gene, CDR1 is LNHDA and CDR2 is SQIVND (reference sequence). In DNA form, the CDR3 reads TGTGCCAGTAGTCCAACCGGGACAGGGTCGTTCTATGGCTACACCTTC. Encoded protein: CASSPTGTGSFYGYTF.

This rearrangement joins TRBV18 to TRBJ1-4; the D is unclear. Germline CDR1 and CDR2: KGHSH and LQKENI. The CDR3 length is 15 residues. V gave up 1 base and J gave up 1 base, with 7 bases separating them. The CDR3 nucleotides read TGTGCCAGCTCACCACTTCCCGTAACTAATGAAAAACTGTTTTTT. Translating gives CASSPLPVTNEKLFF.

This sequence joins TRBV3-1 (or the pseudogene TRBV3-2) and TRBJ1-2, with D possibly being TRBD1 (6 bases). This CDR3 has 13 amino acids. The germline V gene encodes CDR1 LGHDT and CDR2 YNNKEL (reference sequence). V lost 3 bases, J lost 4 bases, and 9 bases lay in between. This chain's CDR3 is CASSQDSLYGYTF. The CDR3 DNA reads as TGTGCCAGCAGCCAGGACAGCCTCTATGGCTACACCTTC.

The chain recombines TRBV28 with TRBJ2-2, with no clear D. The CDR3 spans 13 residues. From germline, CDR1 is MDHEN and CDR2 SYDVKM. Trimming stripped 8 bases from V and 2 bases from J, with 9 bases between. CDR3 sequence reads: CASQSPNTGELFF. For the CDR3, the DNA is TGTGCCAGCCAAAGCCCAAACACCGGGGAGCTGTTTTTT.

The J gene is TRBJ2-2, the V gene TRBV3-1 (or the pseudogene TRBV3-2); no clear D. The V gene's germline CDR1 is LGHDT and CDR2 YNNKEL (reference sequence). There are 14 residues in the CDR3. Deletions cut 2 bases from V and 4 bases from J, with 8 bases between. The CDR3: CASSQNPSTGELFF. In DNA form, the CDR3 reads TGTGCCAGCAGCCAAAACCCGAGCACCGGGGAGCTGTTTTTT.